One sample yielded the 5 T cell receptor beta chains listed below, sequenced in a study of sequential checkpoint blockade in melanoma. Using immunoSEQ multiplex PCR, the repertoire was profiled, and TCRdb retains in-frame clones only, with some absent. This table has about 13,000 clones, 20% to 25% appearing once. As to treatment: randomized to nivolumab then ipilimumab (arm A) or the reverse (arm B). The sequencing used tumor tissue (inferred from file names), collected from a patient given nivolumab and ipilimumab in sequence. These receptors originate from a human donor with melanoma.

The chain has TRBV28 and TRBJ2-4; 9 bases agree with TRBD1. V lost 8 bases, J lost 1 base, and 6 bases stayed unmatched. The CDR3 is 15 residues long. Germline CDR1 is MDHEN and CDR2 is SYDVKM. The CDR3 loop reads CASGTGGAAKNIQYF. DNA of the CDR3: TGTGCCAGCGGAACAGGGGGCGCTGCCAAAAACATTCAGTACTTC.

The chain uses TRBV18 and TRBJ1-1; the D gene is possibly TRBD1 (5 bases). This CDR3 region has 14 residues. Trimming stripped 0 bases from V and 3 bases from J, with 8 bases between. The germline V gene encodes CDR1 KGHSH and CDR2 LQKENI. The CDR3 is CASSPPGADTEAFF. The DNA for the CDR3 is TGTGCCAGCTCACCACCAGGGGCGGACACTGAAGCTTTCTTT. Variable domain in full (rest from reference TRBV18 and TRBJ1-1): NAGVMQNPRHLVRRRGQEARLRCSPMKGHSHVYWYRQLPEEGLKFMVYLQKENIIDESGMPKERFSAEFPKEGPSILRIQQVVRGDSAAYFCASSPPGADTEAFFGQGTRLTVV.

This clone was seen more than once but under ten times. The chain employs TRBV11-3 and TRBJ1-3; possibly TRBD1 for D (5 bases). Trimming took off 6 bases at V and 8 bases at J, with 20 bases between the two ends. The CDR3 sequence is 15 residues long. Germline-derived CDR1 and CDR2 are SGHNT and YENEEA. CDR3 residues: CASSYNGGGSDTIYF. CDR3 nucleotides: TGTGCCAGCAGTTATAATGGGGGAGGGTCGGACACCATATATTTT.

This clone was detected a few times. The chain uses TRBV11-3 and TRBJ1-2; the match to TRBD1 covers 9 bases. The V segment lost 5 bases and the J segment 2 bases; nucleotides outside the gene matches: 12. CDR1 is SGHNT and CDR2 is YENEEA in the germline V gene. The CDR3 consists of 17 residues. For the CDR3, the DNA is TGTGCCAGCAGCACGGGACAGGGCCCTCGGATAAACTATGGCTACACCTTC. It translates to CASSTGQGPRINYGYTF.

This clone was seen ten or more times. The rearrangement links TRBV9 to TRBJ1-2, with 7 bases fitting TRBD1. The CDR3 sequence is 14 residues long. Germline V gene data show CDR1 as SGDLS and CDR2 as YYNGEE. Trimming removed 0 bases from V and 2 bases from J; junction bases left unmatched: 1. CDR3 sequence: CASSVEGQNYGYTF. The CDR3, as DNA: TGTGCCAGCAGCGTAGAGGGACAGAACTATGGCTACACCTTC.